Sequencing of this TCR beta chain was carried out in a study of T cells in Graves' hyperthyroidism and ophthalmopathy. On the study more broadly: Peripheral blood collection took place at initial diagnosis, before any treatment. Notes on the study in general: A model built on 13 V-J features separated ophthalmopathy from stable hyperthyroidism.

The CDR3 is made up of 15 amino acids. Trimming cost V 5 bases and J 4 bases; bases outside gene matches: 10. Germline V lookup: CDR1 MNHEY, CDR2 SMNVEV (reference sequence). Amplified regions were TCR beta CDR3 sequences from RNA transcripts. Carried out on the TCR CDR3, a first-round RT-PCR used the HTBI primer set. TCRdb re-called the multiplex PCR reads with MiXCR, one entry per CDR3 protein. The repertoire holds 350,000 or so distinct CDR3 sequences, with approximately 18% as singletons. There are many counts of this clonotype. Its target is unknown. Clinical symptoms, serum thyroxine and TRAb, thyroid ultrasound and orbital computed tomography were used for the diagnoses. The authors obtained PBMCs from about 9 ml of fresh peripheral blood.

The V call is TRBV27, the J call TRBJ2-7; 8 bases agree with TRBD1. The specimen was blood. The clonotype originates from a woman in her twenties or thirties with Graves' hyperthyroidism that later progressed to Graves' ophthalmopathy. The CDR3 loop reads CASSARGPLVYEQYF. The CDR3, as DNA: TGTGCCAGCAGTGCCAGGGGGCCACTAGTTTACGAGCAGTACTTC.